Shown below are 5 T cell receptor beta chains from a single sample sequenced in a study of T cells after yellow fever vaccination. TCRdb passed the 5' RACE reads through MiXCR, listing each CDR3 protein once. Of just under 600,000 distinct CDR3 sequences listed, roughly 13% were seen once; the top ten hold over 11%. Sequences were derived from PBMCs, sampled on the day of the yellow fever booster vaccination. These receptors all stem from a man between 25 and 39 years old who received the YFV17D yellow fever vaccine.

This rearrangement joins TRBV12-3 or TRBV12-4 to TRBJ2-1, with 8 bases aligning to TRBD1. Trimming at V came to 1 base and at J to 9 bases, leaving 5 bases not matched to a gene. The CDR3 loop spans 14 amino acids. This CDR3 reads CASSLGQGAVEQFF. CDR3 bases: TGTGCCAGCAGTTTAGGTCAGGGGGCTGTTGAGCAGTTCTTC.

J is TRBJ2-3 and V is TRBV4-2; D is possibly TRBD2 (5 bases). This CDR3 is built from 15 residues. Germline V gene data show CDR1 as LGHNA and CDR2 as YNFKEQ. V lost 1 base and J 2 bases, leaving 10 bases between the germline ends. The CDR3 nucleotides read TGTGCCAGCAGCCAAGTCGAGGGAGCCACAGATACGCAGTATTTT. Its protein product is CASSQVEGATDTQYF.

CDR3 protein: CASSLPAGEDEQFF. The CDR3 DNA follows: TGTGCCAGCAGTTTACCGGCGGGAGAGGATGAGCAGTTCTTC. This rearrangement joins TRBV12-3 or TRBV12-4 to TRBJ2-1; 7 bases match TRBD2. The CDR3 spans 14 residues. The V and J ends lost 2 bases and 8 bases, in that order; junction bases with no gene match: 6.

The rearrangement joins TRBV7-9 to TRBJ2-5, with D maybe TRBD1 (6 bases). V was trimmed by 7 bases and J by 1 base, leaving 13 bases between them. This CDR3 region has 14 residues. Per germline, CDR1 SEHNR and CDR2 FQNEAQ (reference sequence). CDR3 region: CASTWLGGQETQYF. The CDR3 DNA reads TGTGCCAGCACCTGGTTAGGGGGCCAAGAGACCCAGTACTTC.

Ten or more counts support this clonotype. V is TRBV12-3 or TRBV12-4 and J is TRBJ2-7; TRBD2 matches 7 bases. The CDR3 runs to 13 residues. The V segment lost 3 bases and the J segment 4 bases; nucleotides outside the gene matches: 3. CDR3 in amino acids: CASSLRESYEQYF. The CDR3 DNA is TGTGCCAGCAGTTTGCGGGAGTCTTACGAGCAGTACTTC.